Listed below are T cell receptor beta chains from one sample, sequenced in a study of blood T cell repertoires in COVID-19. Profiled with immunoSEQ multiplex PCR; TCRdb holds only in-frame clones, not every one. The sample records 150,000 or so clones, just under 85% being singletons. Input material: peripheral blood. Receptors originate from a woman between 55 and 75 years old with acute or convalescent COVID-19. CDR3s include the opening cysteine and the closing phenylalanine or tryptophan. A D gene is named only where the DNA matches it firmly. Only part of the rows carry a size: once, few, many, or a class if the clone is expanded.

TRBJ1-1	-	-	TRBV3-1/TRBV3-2	CASSLRAGRNTEAFF	TGTGCCAGCAGCCTTCGTGCGGGGAGGAACACTGAAGCTTTCTTT
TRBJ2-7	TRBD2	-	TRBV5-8	CASSFISGGYPYEQYF	TGTGCCAGCAGCTTCATTAGCGGGGGGTATCCCTACGAGCAGTACTTC
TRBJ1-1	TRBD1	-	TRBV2	CASSLQGGTTEAFF	TGTGCCAGCAGTTTACAGGGGGGGACCACTGAAGCTTTCTTT
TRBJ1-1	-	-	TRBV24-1	CATSDRAAPSEAFF	TGTGCCACCAGTGATAGAGCGGCTCCTTCTGAAGCTTTCTTT
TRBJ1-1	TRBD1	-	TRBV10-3	CAISERGLGTEAFF	TGTGCCATCAGTGAGAGGGGGCTGGGCACTGAAGCTTTCTTT
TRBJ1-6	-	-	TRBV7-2	CASSLGGLSSLHF	TGTGCCAGCAGCTTAGGCGGCCTCTCTTCCCTCCACTTT
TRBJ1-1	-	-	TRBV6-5	CASSTDLEAFF	TGTGCCAGCAGTACTGACCTAGAGGCTTTCTTT
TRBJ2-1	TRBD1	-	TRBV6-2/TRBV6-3	CASSYSGQGAPNEQFF	TGTGCCAGCAGTTACTCGGGGCAGGGGGCGCCGAATGAGCAGTTCTTC
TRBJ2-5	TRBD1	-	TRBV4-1	CASSLGQGYQETQYF	TGCGCCAGCAGCCTTGGACAGGGGTACCAAGAGACCCAGTACTTC
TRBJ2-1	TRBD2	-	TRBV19	CASRKPGGRLTNEQFF	TGTGCCAGTAGAAAACCGGGGGGGCGATTGACAAATGAGCAGTTCTTC
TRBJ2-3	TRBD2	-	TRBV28	CASRPARGGRDTQYF	TGTGCCAGCAGGCCGGCCCGGGGGGGACGGGATACGCAGTATTTT
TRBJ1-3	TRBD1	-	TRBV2	CASSDGQGFSGNTIYF	TGTGCCAGCAGTGATGGACAGGGATTCTCTGGAAACACCATATATTTT
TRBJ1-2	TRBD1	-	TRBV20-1	CSASVQGASGYTF	TGCAGTGCTAGTGTACAGGGGGCAAGTGGCTACACCTTC
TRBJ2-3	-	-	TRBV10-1	CASSGYSPDTQYF	TGCGCCAGCAGTGGGTATAGTCCAGATACGCAGTATTTT
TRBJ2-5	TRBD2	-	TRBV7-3	CASSTSGGPRETQYF	TGTGCCAGCAGCACATCGGGGGGGCCACGAGAGACCCAGTACTTC
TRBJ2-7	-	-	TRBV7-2	CASSSYDRPYEQYF	TGTGCCAGCAGCTCTTACGACAGGCCCTACGAGCAGTACTTC
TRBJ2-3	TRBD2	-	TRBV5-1	CASSLGLAGTTDTQYF	TGCGCCAGCAGCCTAGGACTAGCGGGGACCACAGATACGCAGTATTTT
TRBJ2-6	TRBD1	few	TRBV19	CASSRTTGGSFTGANVLTF	TGTGCCAGTAGTAGGACGACAGGGGGGTCTTTTACTGGGGCCAACGTCCTGACTTTC
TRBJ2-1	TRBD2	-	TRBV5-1	CASRVSGGSMNEQFF	TGCGCCAGCAGGGTAAGCGGGGGGTCTATGAATGAGCAGTTCTTC
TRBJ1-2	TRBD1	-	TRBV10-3	CAIDRGLYGYTF	TGTGCCATCGACAGGGGACTCTATGGCTACACCTTC
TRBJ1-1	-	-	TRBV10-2	CASTPSGSDTEAFF	TGCGCCAGCACCCCAAGCGGGAGCGACACTGAAGCTTTCTTT
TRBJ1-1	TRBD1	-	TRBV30	CAWNLAGTVTEAFF	TGTGCCTGGAACCTAGCCGGGACAGTCACTGAAGCTTTCTTT
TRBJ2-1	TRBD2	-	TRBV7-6	CASSSSGTSSYNEQFF	TGTGCCAGCAGCTCGTCAGGGACTAGCTCCTACAATGAGCAGTTCTTC
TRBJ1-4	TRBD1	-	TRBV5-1	CASSYDRGAPGTNEKLFF	TGCGCCAGCAGCTACGACAGGGGAGCCCCAGGGACTAATGAAAAACTGTTTTTT
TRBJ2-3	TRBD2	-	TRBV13	CASSSGTSGATQYF	TGTGCCAGCAGCTCTGGGACTAGCGGGGCCACGCAGTATTTT
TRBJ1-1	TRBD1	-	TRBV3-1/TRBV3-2	CASSQEGTGNTEAFF	TGTGCCAGCAGCCAAGAAGGGACAGGGAACACTGAAGCTTTCTTT
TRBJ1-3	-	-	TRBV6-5	CASRPNRDTGNTIYF	TGTGCCAGCAGGCCTAACAGGGATACTGGAAACACCATATATTTT
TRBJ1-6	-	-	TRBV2	CASNLSLRSPLHF	TGTGCCAGCAACCTATCATTGAGGTCACCCCTCCACTTT
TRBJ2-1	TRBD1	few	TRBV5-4	CASSIGQGAIYEQFF	TGTGCCAGCAGCATCGGACAGGGGGCGATCTATGAGCAGTTCTTC
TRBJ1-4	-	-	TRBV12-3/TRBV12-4	CASSLRREKLFF	TGTGCCAGCAGTTTACGGAGGGAAAAACTGTTTTTT
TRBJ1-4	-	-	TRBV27	CASSFGRGNEKLFF	TGTGCCAGCAGTTTTGGTCGGGGGAATGAAAAACTGTTTTTT
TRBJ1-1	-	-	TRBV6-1	CASSDPGLNTEAFF	TGTGCCAGCAGTGACCCAGGATTGAACACTGAAGCTTTCTTT
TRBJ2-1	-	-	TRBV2	CASSVTGAYNEQFF	TGTGCCAGCAGTGTAACGGGGGCCTACAATGAGCAGTTCTTC
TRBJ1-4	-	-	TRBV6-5	CASRLGGIWREKLFF	TGTGCCAGCAGGCTGGGGGGGATCTGGCGTGAAAAACTGTTTTTT
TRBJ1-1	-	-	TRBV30	CAWSAGLTGWLF	TGTGCCTGGAGTGCGGGGTTGACAGGCTGGCTCTTT
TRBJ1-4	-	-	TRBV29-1	CSVPGPEGEKLFF	TGCAGCGTTCCGGGGCCGGAGGGAGAAAAACTGTTTTTT
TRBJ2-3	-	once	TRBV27	CASTPKGVWTDTQYF	TGTGCCAGCACCCCTAAGGGGGTTTGGACAGATACGCAGTATTTT
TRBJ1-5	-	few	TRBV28	CASSLIQGNQPQHF	TGTGCCAGCAGTTTAATCCAGGGGAATCAGCCCCAGCATTTT
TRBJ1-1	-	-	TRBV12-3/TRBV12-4	CASSLSGVEAFF	TGTGCCAGCAGTTTGTCAGGGGTTGAAGCTTTCTTT
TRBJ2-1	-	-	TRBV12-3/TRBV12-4	CASRERAGDEQFF	TGTGCCAGCCGCGAGAGGGCCGGAGATGAGCAGTTCTTC
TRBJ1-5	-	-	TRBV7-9	CASSFSDSNQPQHF	TGTGCCAGCAGCTTCAGCGATAGCAATCAGCCCCAGCATTTT
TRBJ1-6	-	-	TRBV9	CASSFYSDVSYNSPLHF	TGTGCCAGCAGCTTCTACTCTGATGTGTCCTATAATTCACCCCTCCACTTT
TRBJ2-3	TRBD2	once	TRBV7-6	CASSSRLAGGGGDTQYF	TGTGCCAGCAGCTCGCGACTAGCGGGGGGGGGAGGAGATACGCAGTATTTT
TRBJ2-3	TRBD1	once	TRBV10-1	CASSVGQGTDTQYF	TGCGCCAGCAGTGTCGGACAGGGCACAGATACGCAGTATTTT